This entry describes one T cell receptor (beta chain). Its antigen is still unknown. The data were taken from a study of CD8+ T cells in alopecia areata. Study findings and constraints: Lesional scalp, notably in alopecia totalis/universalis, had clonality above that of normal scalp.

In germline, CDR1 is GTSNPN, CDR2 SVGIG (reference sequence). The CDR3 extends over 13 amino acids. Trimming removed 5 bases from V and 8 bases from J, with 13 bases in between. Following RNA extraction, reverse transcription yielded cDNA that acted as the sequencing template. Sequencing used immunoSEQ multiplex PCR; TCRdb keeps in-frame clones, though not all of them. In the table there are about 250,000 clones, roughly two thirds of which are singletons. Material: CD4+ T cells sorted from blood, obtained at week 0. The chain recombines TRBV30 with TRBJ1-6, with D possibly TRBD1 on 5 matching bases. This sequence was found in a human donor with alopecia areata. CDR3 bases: TGTGCCTGGGGACGGCAGGGTGATTCACCCCTCCACTTT. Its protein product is CAWGRQGDSPLHF.